Below, one T cell receptor beta chain is given with its context. Its antigen is unidentified. Germline V gene sequence: CDR1 SEHNR, CDR2 FQNEAQ (reference sequence). CDR3 size: 13 residues. This entry is derived from a study of monozygotic twins with inflammatory bowel disease. Notes on the study in general: Whereas healthy co-twins had higher TCRbeta diversity (inverse Simpson), IBD patients had lower diversity. For IBD patients, clonotypes shared with others were fewer than for healthy twins, especially with disease activity.

The template switching step added UMIs that contained a 6-nucleotide sample barcode. For each CDR3 protein, TCRdb gives one entry from its re-call of the 5' RACE reads, without DNA. The table lists about 450,000 distinct CDR3 sequences. This clonotype was sampled from a human donor with ulcerative colitis or Crohn's disease, or a healthy co-twin of an affected twin (not recorded which). The sample taken for sequencing was blood. V and J are TRBV7-9 and TRBJ1-4; absent DNA, TCRdb's TRBD1 call cannot be checked. The CDR3 region is CASSRPGGKMVFF.